The 7 T cell receptor beta chains below were found in one sample sequenced in a study of blood T cell repertoires in COVID-19. Sequencing used immunoSEQ multiplex PCR; TCRdb keeps in-frame clones, though not all of them. The sample contains around 20,000 clones, 90% to 95% of which appear only once. The sequencing sample was made of peripheral blood. These receptors originate from a human donor in a cohort sampled during active COVID-19.

J is TRBJ1-4 and V is TRBV9; D might be TRBD1 (6 bases). Trimming left V 4 bases short and J 7 bases short, with 14 bases between. The germline V gene encodes CDR1 SGDLS and CDR2 YYNGEE. The CDR3 extends over 14 amino acids. The chain's CDR3 is CASSQTGLSEKLFF. In DNA form, the CDR3 reads TGTGCCAGCAGCCAGACAGGTTTGAGTGAAAAACTGTTTTTT.

The chain uses TRBV19 and TRBJ1-5; D is unclear. This CDR3 contains 14 residues. In germline, CDR1 is LNHDA, CDR2 SQIVND (reference sequence). V was shortened by 7 bases and J by 5 bases, with 15 bases between the two germline ends. The CDR3 coding sequence is TGTGCCAGTACCAATCGGGGTAGGGATCAGCCCCAGCATTTT. As protein: CASTNRGRDQPQHF.

V and J are TRBV19 and TRBJ2-7; 10 bases fit TRBD2. Germline CDR1 and CDR2: LNHDA and SQIVND (reference sequence). Trimming took 5 bases from V and 4 from J; bases not matched to a gene: 8. The CDR3 is 15 residues long. The CDR3 sequence is CASSPLAGAQYEQYF. The CDR3, as DNA: TGTGCCAGTAGTCCCCTAGCGGGAGCCCAGTACGAGCAGTACTTC.

V gene TRBV12-5 combines with J gene TRBJ1-4, with 8 nucleotides matching TRBD1. With V trimmed by 4 bases and J by 7 bases, 5 bases remained unmatched. The CDR3 runs to 14 residues. From germline, CDR1 is LGHNT and CDR2 FRNRAP. This CDR3 reads CASGSGQGGEKLFF. The CDR3 DNA sequence: TGTGCTAGTGGTTCCGGACAGGGAGGTGAAAAACTGTTTTTT.

The DNA of the CDR3 is TGTGCCAGCAGCTTAAACAGGGTTACTGAAGCTTTCTTT. The encoded protein is CASSLNRVTEAFF. This chain joins TRBV7-3 and TRBJ1-1; possibly TRBD1 for D (6 bases). CDR3 size: 13 residues. Germline V gene sequence: CDR1 SGHTA, CDR2 FQGTGA. Trimming cost V 1 base and J 5 bases, with 8 bases left between them.

The rearrangement uses TRBV12-3 or TRBV12-4 and TRBJ2-7; tentatively, D is TRBD1 (6 bases). The germline V and J ends were trimmed by 5 bases and 1 base, with 9 bases remaining between them. This CDR3 has 13 amino acids. The CDR3: CASSPTGSYEQYF. CDR3 nucleotides: TGTGCCAGCAGTCCGACAGGTTCCTACGAGCAGTACTTC.

The rearrangement joins TRBV7-2 to TRBJ1-4; tentatively, D is TRBD1 (6 bases). The CDR3 covers 15 residues. Trimming pared 5 bases from V and 0 bases from J, leaving 10 bases between. CDR1 and CDR2 (germline): SGHTA, FQGNSA. The CDR3 nucleotides are TGTGCCAGCAGCACGACAGGCACAACTAATGAAAAACTGTTTTTT. Translation gives CASSTTGTTNEKLFF.